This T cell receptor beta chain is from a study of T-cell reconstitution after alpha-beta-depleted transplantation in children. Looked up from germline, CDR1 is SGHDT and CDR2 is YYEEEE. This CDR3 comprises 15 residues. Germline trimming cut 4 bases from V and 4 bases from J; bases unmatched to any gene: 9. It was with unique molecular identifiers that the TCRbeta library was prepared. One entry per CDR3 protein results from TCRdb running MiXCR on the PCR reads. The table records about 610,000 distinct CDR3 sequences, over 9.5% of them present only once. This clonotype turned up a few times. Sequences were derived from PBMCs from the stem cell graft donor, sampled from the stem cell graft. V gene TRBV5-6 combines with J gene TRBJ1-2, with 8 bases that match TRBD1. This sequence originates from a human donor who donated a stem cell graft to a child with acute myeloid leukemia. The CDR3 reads CASSTRTGKGYGYTF. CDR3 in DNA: TGTGCCAGCAGCACTCGGACAGGGAAAGGCTATGGCTACACCTTC.